This TCR beta chain derives from a study of blood T cell repertoires in COVID-19. As for the study in general: The samples span acute and convalescent COVID-19 from the United States, Italy and Spain.

While infection was still active, Seattle patients were enrolled and then followed longitudinally. Libraries were prepared by immunoSEQ multiplex PCR; TCRdb keeps only in-frame clonotypes and omits some of them. The data hold about 160,000 clones, with approximately 85% observed a single time. The source material was peripheral blood. The clonotype originates from a woman in her fifties or sixties with COVID-19, enrolled during active disease.

The CDR3 coding sequence is TGTGCCAGCAGTGACTCTGGGAGTTCACCCCTCCACTTT. This gives the protein CASSDSGSSPLHF. The gene calls are TRBV6-4 and TRBJ1-6; D not resolved. The V and J ends lost 0 bases and 9 bases respectively, with 6 bases between them. Germline values: CDR1 MRHNA, CDR2 SNTAGT. The CDR3 extends over 13 amino acids.